One and the same sample provided the 24 T cell receptor beta chains below, sequenced in a study of blood T cell repertoires in COVID-19. TCRdb's copy holds only in-frame clones and misses some; the assay was immunoSEQ multiplex PCR. This table holds approximately 380,000 clones, around 89% found once. Material: PBMCs or T cells enriched from blood (not recorded which). Receptors were obtained from a woman younger than 35 who had recovered from COVID-19.

As regards this clone: Other nucleotide sequences from this sample produce the same CDR3. The CDR3 is CASSLRVNTEAFF. The CDR3 nucleotides are TGTGCCAGCAGTTTACGAGTAAACACTGAAGCTTTCTTT. The rearrangement links TRBV12-3 or TRBV12-4 to TRBJ1-1; no clear D gene. V was trimmed by 2 bases and J by 2 bases, leaving 6 bases between them. The CDR3 is 13 residues long.

This clone occurred once. For the CDR3, the DNA is TGTGCCAGCAGCACTACTCTGGGACAGTGGGACTTGTTGAACTATGGCTACACCTTC. Residues: CASSTTLGQWDLLNYGYTF. The J gene is TRBJ1-2, the V gene TRBV21-1; the table's D call, TRBD1, was not checked against the DNA. TRBV21-1 counts as a pseudogene. The CDR3 spans 19 residues.

The chain has TRBV19 and TRBJ2-3, with 8 positions matching TRBD2. This CDR3 has 16 residues. Germline assignment: CDR1 LNHDA and CDR2 SQIVND (reference sequence). V lost 2 bases and J lost 1; bases outside the gene matches: 5. CDR3 nucleotide sequence: TGTGCCAGTAGTATAACGGGGGGGCGTGGCACAGATACGCAGTATTTT. Its protein is CASSITGGRGTDTQYF. The full variable domain, in which reference TRBV19 and TRBJ2-3 provide the parts outside the CDR3, is DGGITQSPKYLFRKEGQNVTLSCEQNLNHDAMYWYRQDPGQGLRLIYYSQIVNDFQKGDIAEGYSVSREKKESFPLTVTSAQKNPTAFYLCASSITGGRGTDTQYFGPGTRLTVL.

The chain links TRBV5-1 to TRBJ2-3; 7 nucleotides agree with TRBD2. This CDR3 is built from 15 residues. The J segment lost 0 bases and the V segment lost 4 bases, leaving 5 bases of the junction unmatched. Germline CDR1 SGHRS, CDR2 YFSETQ. For the CDR3, the DNA is TGCGCCAGCAGCCTTGGGGAGGGAAGCACAGATACGCAGTATTTT. Residues: CASSLGEGSTDTQYF.

The CDR3: CASSPGRDYGYTF. In nucleotides, the CDR3 is TGTGCCAGCTCACCCGGCAGGGACTATGGCTACACCTTC. The chain couples TRBV18 to TRBJ1-2; D perhaps matches TRBD1 (5 bases). V dropped 3 bases and J dropped 3 bases, with 8 bases sitting between them. CDR1 is KGHSH and CDR2 is LQKENI in the germline V gene. This CDR3 region has 13 residues.

The CDR3 DNA is TGTGCCATCAGTGGCGGTAAGGACACTGAAGCTTTCTTT. Translation gives CAISGGKDTEAFF. The genes are TRBV10-3 and TRBJ1-1; D ambiguous. With 4 bases removed from V and 3 bases from J, the gap between germline ends came to 9 bases. CDR1 and CDR2 from the germline V gene are ENHRY and SYGVKD. The CDR3 is made up of 13 amino acids.

In its sample, this clone was seen a few times. The chain recombines TRBV7-3 with TRBJ1-1, with a tentative D call TRBD1 (6 bases). V was clipped by 1 base and J by 4 bases, with 10 bases between them. CDR1 SGHTA and CDR2 FQGTGA come from the germline V gene. The CDR3 is 14 amino acids. The DNA of the CDR3 is TGTGCCAGCAGCTTAAAAGGGGGAGTCACTGAAGCTTTCTTT. Translation: CASSLKGGVTEAFF.

The chain combines TRBV5-6 with TRBJ1-1; D unclear. CDR1 is SGHDT, CDR2 YYEEEE, per germline. This CDR3 spans 16 amino acids. V was shortened by 4 bases and J by 1 base, with 17 bases between the two germline ends. The chain's CDR3 is CASSPGREESNTEAFF. Here the CDR3 DNA reads TGTGCCAGCAGCCCGGGTCGGGAGGAGTCGAACACTGAAGCTTTCTTT.

The J gene is TRBJ2-2, the V gene TRBV5-1; D is possibly TRBD2 (6 bases). V lost 1 base to trimming and J lost 6 bases, with 16 bases between them. Germline V gene lookup returns CDR1 SGHRS and CDR2 YFSETQ. This CDR3 has 16 amino acids. CDR3: CASSLLASERAGELFF. The CDR3 DNA follows: TGCGCCAGCAGCTTGCTGGCTAGCGAAAGGGCCGGGGAGCTGTTTTTT.

The rearrangement links TRBV7-8 to TRBJ1-6; 7 bases agree with TRBD1. The CDR3 is made up of 16 amino acids. CDR1 and CDR2 from the germline V gene are SGHVS and FQNEAQ. V shed 3 bases and J 4 bases; nucleotides not matched to a gene: 6. The CDR3 DNA is TGTGCCAGCAGCTTCCGACCGACAGGGTATAATTCACCCCTCCACTTT. Translated, it gives CASSFRPTGYNSPLHF.

The chain uses TRBV4-1 and TRBJ1-5, with a possible D match to TRBD1 (5 bases). Germline-derived CDR1 and CDR2 are MGHRA and YSYEKL. The CDR3 contains 15 residues. The V end lost 1 base, the J end lost 4 bases, and 11 bases lay between the germline ends. Written as DNA, the CDR3 is TGCGCCAGCAGCCAAGTGATGGGGGGGAATCAGCCCCAGCATTTT. Translation: CASSQVMGGNQPQHF.

The J gene is TRBJ2-3, the V gene TRBV19, with TRBD2 matching over 9 bases. V lost 5 bases and J lost 6; bases outside the gene matches: 9. The CDR3 extends over 15 amino acids. Germline V lookup: CDR1 LNHDA, CDR2 SQIVND (reference sequence). The CDR3 nucleotides read TGTGCCAGTAGTCCTTCCGGGACTAGCTCCGATACGCAGTATTTT. Its protein product is CASSPSGTSSDTQYF.

This chain connects TRBV27 to TRBJ2-7; 8 nucleotides match TRBD1. The germline gives CDR1 MNHEY, CDR2 SMNVEV (reference sequence). There are 15 residues in the CDR3. The ends lost 2 bases at V and 2 bases at J; junction bases unmatched: 5. CDR3 DNA: TGTGCCAGCAGTTTACCCGGGACAGGAACCTACGAGCAGTACTTC. It translates to CASSLPGTGTYEQYF.

The chain recombines TRBV5-4 with TRBJ2-7, with TRBD2 identical over 8 bases. The V segment lost 3 bases and the J segment 5 bases; nucleotides outside the gene matches: 4. CDR3 length: 13 amino acids. The germline V gene has CDR1 SGHNT and CDR2 YYREEE (reference sequence). CDR3 loop: CASSSGGGHEQYF. The CDR3 nucleotides read TGTGCCAGCAGCTCGGGGGGGGGCCACGAGCAGTACTTC.

The gene calls are TRBV19 and TRBJ2-7; D gene unclear. The germline V gene has CDR1 LNHDA and CDR2 SQIVND (reference sequence). The CDR3 extends over 13 amino acids. V was trimmed by 3 bases and J by 2 bases, leaving 8 bases between them. CDR3 DNA: TGTGCCAGTAGTATGGCACAGACCTACGAGCAGTACTTC. The encoded protein is CASSMAQTYEQYF.

This chain connects TRBV7-2 to TRBJ1-5; 10 nucleotides match TRBD1. Germline V CDR1 and CDR2: SGHTA, FQGNSA. The CDR3 is 13 amino acids. V lost 5 bases, J lost 10 bases, and 5 bases stayed unmatched. CDR3 coding DNA: TGTGCCAGCAGCGCCCGGGACAGGGGACCCCAGCATTTT. It encodes CASSARDRGPQHF.

V and J are TRBV6-5 and TRBJ1-3; D call uncertain. Trimming took off 0 bases at V and 2 bases at J, with 11 bases between the two ends. CDR1 and CDR2 from the germline V gene are MNHEY and SVGAGI. The CDR3 length is 16 residues. Written as DNA, the CDR3 is TGTGCCAGCAGTTACTCGGGAGTGACCGCTGGAAACACCATATATTTT. Its protein product is CASSYSGVTAGNTIYF.

This chain connects TRBV27 to TRBJ2-3, with D possibly matching TRBD1 (6 bases). The CDR3 totals 18 residues. V lost 5 bases and J 2 bases, leaving 23 bases between the germline ends. Germline V gives CDR1 MNHEY, CDR2 SMNVEV (reference sequence). The CDR3 DNA follows: TGTGCCAGCAGTCCACATCCGACAGGACCTACAATCACAGATACGCAGTATTTT. Translating gives CASSPHPTGPTITDTQYF.

The chain links TRBV29-1 to TRBJ1-2; D is perhaps TRBD1 (6 bases). Between the trimmed V and J ends, which lost 3 bases and 7 bases, there was a span of 9 bases. The CDR3 contains 11 residues. Germline CDR1 is SQVTM and CDR2 is ANQGSEA. CDR3 amino acids: CSVEQGSGYTF. For the CDR3, the DNA is TGCAGCGTTGAGCAGGGGTCTGGCTACACCTTC.

In regard to this clone: Additional DNA sequences in this sample encode the identical CDR3. J is TRBJ2-1 and V is TRBV18; 8 bases are shared with TRBD2. The CDR3 sequence is 15 residues long. Germline values: CDR1 KGHSH, CDR2 LQKENI. Unmatched junction bases numbered 1, after V lost 0 bases and J lost 3 bases. CDR3 sequence: CASSPPSGGYNEQFF. DNA of the CDR3: TGTGCCAGCTCACCACCCAGCGGGGGCTACAATGAGCAGTTCTTC.

The chain has TRBV2 and TRBJ2-5; 7 bases match TRBD1. Germline trimming cut 8 bases from V and 5 bases from J; bases unmatched to any gene: 5. Looked up from germline, CDR1 is SNHLY and CDR2 is FYNNEI. The CDR3 is made up of 12 amino acids. CDR3 DNA sequence: TGTGCCAGCCAGGGGGTCGGCGAGACCCAGTACTTC. Translated: CASQGVGETQYF.

This chain links TRBV11-2 with TRBJ2-7; no clear D. V lost 3 bases and J 0 bases, leaving 6 bases between the germline ends. The CDR3 totals 13 residues. The germline gives CDR1 SGHAT, CDR2 FQNNGV. As DNA, the CDR3 is TGTGCCAGCAGCTTTGGCAGCTCCTACGAGCAGTACTTC. It encodes CASSFGSSYEQYF.

This clone was seen just once. This rearrangement joins TRBV7-2 to TRBJ2-2; the match to TRBD1 covers 7 bases. Trimming at V came to 0 bases and at J to 7 bases, leaving 5 bases not matched to a gene. From germline, CDR1 is SGHTA and CDR2 FQGNSA. The CDR3 consists of 15 residues. In DNA, the CDR3 is TGTGCCAGCAGCTTAGCAGGGGGCCATGTCGGGGAGCTGTTTTTT. Protein product: CASSLAGGHVGELFF.

The J gene is TRBJ2-3, the V gene TRBV9; 12 bases are a match to TRBD2. Germline CDR1 SGDLS, CDR2 YYNGEE. This CDR3 has 19 residues. The junction had 12 bases not matched to a gene; V was cut back by 0 bases and J by 4 bases. In DNA, the CDR3 is TGTGCCAGCAGCGTAGCTAAGGCTAGCGGGGGGGCTGGGGCAGATACGCAGTATTTT. Amino acids: CASSVAKASGGAGADTQYF.